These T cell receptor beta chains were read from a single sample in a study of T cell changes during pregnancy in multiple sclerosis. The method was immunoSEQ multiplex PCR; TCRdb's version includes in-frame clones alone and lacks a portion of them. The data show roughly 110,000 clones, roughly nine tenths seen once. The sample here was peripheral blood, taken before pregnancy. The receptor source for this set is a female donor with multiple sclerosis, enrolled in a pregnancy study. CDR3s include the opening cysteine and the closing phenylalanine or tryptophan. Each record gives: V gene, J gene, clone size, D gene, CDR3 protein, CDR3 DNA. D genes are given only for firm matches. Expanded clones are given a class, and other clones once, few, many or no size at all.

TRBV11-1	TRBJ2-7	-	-	CASSRPLLASYEQYF	TGTGCCAGCAGCCGACCACTTCTAGCCTCCTACGAGCAGTACTTC
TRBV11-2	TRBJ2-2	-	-	CASSLRTSNTGELFF	TGTGCCAGCAGCTTACGGACATCGAACACCGGGGAGCTGTTTTTT
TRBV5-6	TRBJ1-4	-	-	CASSLKRTPINEKLFF	TGTGCCAGCAGCTTGAAGAGGACTCCCATTAATGAAAAACTGTTTTTT
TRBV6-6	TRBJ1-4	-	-	CASSYSSATNEKLFF	TGTGCCAGCAGTTACTCCAGTGCAACTAATGAAAAACTGTTTTTT
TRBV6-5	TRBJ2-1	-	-	CASSVDNEQFF	TGTGCCAGCTCGGTGGACAATGAGCAGTTCTTC
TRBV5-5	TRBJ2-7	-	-	CASSWERGTSYEQYF	TGTGCCAGCAGCTGGGAACGGGGGACTTCCTACGAGCAGTACTTC
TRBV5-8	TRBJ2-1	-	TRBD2	CASTTSGGAIENEQFF	TGTGCCAGCACCACTAGCGGGGGGGCCATTGAGAATGAGCAGTTCTTC
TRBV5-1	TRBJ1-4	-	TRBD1	CASSLAFGTVNEKLFF	TGCGCCAGCAGCTTGGCTTTCGGGACAGTAAATGAAAAACTGTTTTTT
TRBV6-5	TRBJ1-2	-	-	CASSWGGIEYGYTF	TGTGCCAGCAGCTGGGGGGGAATAGAGTATGGCTACACCTTC
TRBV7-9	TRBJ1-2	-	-	CASSRGSRVGYTF	TGTGCCAGCAGCAGGGGGTCCAGGGTAGGCTACACCTTC
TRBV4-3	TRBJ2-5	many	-	CASSQDERLKDTQYF	TGCGCCAGCAGCCAAGATGAGCGCCTTAAAGACACCCAGTACTTC
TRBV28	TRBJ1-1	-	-	CASSSPGGGQTEAFF	TGTGCCAGCAGCTCCCCCGGGGGGGGGCAGACTGAAGCTTTCTTT
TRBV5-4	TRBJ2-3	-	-	CASSSTGHSTDTQYF	TGTGCCAGCAGCTCGACTGGCCATAGCACAGATACGCAGTATTTT
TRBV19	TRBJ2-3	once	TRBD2	CASSIREGLNTDTQYF	TGTGCCAGTAGTATACGGGAGGGATTAAACACAGATACGCAGTATTTT
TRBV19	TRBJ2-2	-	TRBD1	CASRGQVNTGELFF	TGTGCCAGCCGAGGACAGGTGAACACCGGGGAGCTGTTTTTT
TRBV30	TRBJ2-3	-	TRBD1	CAWSAGTGGADTQYF	TGTGCCTGGAGTGCCGGGACAGGGGGCGCAGATACGCAGTATTTT
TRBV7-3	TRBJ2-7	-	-	CASSLVSAAYEQYF	TGTGCCAGCAGCTTAGTAAGCGCTGCCTACGAGCAGTACTTC